This T cell receptor (beta chain) was sequenced for a study of regulatory T cells in long-lasting Graves disease. V lost 5 bases to trimming and J lost 4 bases, with 18 bases between them. The length of the CDR3 is 16 residues. Germline CDR1 and CDR2: ENHRY and SYGVKD. HTBI primers from iRepertoire and Arm-PCR of CDR3 regions yielded the TCR beta libraries. MiXCR was run by TCRdb on the multiplex PCR reads, yielding one entry per CDR3 protein. The table has roughly 450,000 distinct CDR3 sequences, roughly 23% seen once; the top ten hold around 12%. Time point: persistent/refractory GD, antithyroid drugs over 5 years with positive TRAb. The TCR library used RNA extracted from PBMCs. Patients of an endocrinology department in Xi'an, China, were included. Ten or more counts support this clonotype.

The source is a female donor with Graves disease. The sample in question was peripheral blood mononuclear cells (PBMCs), obtained when the disease was refractory, from a patient treated with antithyroid drugs. V gene TRBV10-3 combines with J gene TRBJ1-5; no firm D call. Written as DNA, the CDR3 is TGTGCCATCAGTCAGGACTTAGGCCAGACAAATCAGCCCCAGCATTTT. It is translated as CAISQDLGQTNQPQHF.